These 29 T cell receptor beta chains originate from one sample sequenced in a study of tumour-infiltrating T cells in Burkitt lymphoma. The data were produced by immunoSEQ multiplex PCR, yet TCRdb's version contains in-frame clones alone and is incomplete. Seen here are approximately 14,000 clones, over 75% observed once, and the top ten hold roughly 1.5%. Sequencing was done on a sample of tumor tissue. These receptors all stem from a human donor with diffuse large B-cell lymphoma.

The chain recombines TRBV5-6 with TRBJ1-2; 11 nucleotides align to TRBD1. J was trimmed by 4 bases and V by 4 bases; bases with no gene match: 9. Germline CDR1 SGHDT, CDR2 YYEEEE. The CDR3 sequence is 16 residues long. The CDR3 sequence: CASSPVGQGVGYGYTF. The DNA of the CDR3 is TGTGCCAGCAGCCCGGTGGGACAGGGGGTTGGCTATGGCTACACCTTC.

The chain couples TRBV5-1 to TRBJ1-1; D is ambiguous. V gave up 0 bases and J gave up 11 bases, with 17 bases separating them. The germline V gene has CDR1 SGHRS and CDR2 YFSETQ. The CDR3 runs to 14 residues. CDR3 coding DNA: TGCGCCAGCAGCTTGGTGTCGGCCGGCGAGGGTGCTTTCTTT. It specifies CASSLVSAGEGAFF.

CDR3 DNA: TGCAGCGTCGATCCGGGACTGAGCTCCTACAATGAGCAGTTCTTC. Amino acid sequence: CSVDPGLSSYNEQFF. The gene calls are TRBV29-1 and TRBJ2-1; the D gene is possibly TRBD2 (6 bases). Between the trimmed V and J ends, which lost 6 bases and 0 bases, there was a span of 15 bases. Germline CDR1 is SQVTM and CDR2 is ANQGSEA. This CDR3 has 15 amino acids.

The chain employs TRBV2 and TRBJ2-1; TRBD1 matches at 9 bases. Germline assignment: CDR1 SNHLY and CDR2 FYNNEI. The junction had 10 bases not matched to a gene; V was cut back by 8 bases and J by 2 bases. The CDR3 covers 16 residues. The CDR3 bases are TGTGCCAGCCAGATTTTACAGGGGGCGGCCTACAATGAGCAGTTCTTC. Translated, it gives CASQILQGAAYNEQFF.

The CDR3 DNA reads as TGTGCCAGCAGCTTAATGGGGATGCCCCAGCATTTT. Protein sequence: CASSLMGMPQHF. The rearrangement uses TRBV7-2 and TRBJ1-5; D is ambiguous. The length of the CDR3 is 12 residues. Trimming cost V 2 bases and J 9 bases, with 8 bases left between them. Germline CDR1 SGHTA, CDR2 FQGNSA.

This chain joins TRBV5-1 and TRBJ2-1, with TRBD2 identical over 7 bases. This CDR3 comprises 15 residues. The V gene end was trimmed by 2 bases and the J gene end by 1 base; junction bases not matched to a gene: 3. Germline V lookup: CDR1 SGHRS, CDR2 YFSETQ. The CDR3 spells CASSLGLDSYNEQFF. DNA of the CDR3: TGCGCCAGCAGCTTAGGACTAGATTCCTACAATGAGCAGTTCTTC.

The chain employs TRBV11-2 and TRBJ1-1, with D hard to call. Germline values: CDR1 SGHAT, CDR2 FQNNGV. With 2 bases removed from V and 1 base from J, the gap between germline ends came to 20 bases. This CDR3 comprises 18 residues. The CDR3 DNA follows: TGTGCCAGCAGCTTAAGTTCCGGCGTTTCGGCGAGGAACACTGAAGCTTTCTTT. The encoded protein is CASSLSSGVSARNTEAFF.

The V call is TRBV10-3, the J call TRBJ2-1; the match to TRBD2 covers 10 bases. The J segment lost 5 bases and the V segment lost 0 bases, leaving 4 bases of the junction unmatched. The germline gives CDR1 ENHRY, CDR2 SYGVKD. This CDR3 has 16 residues. The chain's CDR3 is CAISESVTSGDNEQFF. The CDR3 DNA reads TGTGCCATCAGTGAGTCGGTCACTAGCGGGGACAATGAGCAGTTCTTC.

The rearrangement uses TRBV29-1 and TRBJ2-7; 7 nucleotides agree with TRBD1. V was pared by 7 bases and J by 3 bases, with 6 bases of the junction left unmatched. The length of the CDR3 is 12 residues. Looked up from germline, CDR1 is SQVTM and CDR2 is ANQGSEA. The CDR3 DNA reads TGCAGCGCCAACCGGGACAGCTACGAGCAGTACTTC. Its protein product is CSANRDSYEQYF.

This clone was recorded once. The chain links TRBV7-6 to TRBJ2-1; D may be TRBD2 (6 bases). The CDR3 spans 17 residues. The germline CDR1 and CDR2 sequences are SGHVS and FNYEAQ. Trimming took off 2 bases at V and 5 bases at J, with 19 bases between the two ends. CDR3 in amino acids: CASSLLFTAGINNEQFF. CDR3 nucleotides: TGTGCCAGCAGCTTATTATTTACAGCGGGTATAAACAATGAGCAGTTCTTC.

The rearrangement links TRBV2 to TRBJ2-3, with unresolved D. The germline CDR1 and CDR2 sequences are SNHLY and FYNNEI. The CDR3 consists of 13 residues. V dropped 5 bases and J dropped 5 bases, with 11 bases sitting between them. In DNA, the CDR3 is TGTGCCAGCAGTTCCGGGTTGGTAGATACGCAGTATTTT. Its protein is CASSSGLVDTQYF.

This clone has just one count. V and J are TRBV10-3 and TRBJ1-4; a possible D gene is TRBD1 (5 bases). The CDR3 has 15 amino acids. Trimming cost V 6 bases and J 4 bases, with 15 bases left between them. Germline V CDR1 and CDR2: ENHRY, SYGVKD. The CDR3 loop reads CAIRGPGQVNEKLFF. The CDR3 DNA reads TGTGCCATCAGGGGACCCGGGCAGGTTAATGAAAAACTGTTTTTT.

The chain employs TRBV4-3 and TRBJ2-2; D remains ambiguous. CDR3 length: 16 amino acids. Per the germline V gene, CDR1 is LGHNA and CDR2 is YSLEER. Trimming took off 0 bases at V and 6 bases at J, with 14 bases between the two ends. CDR3 sequence (DNA): TGCGCCAGCAGCCAAGAGAGTAGCTACGGACCCGGGGAGCTGTTTTTT. It yields the protein CASSQESSYGPGELFF.

This clone was observed a handful of times. The V gene is TRBV5-4, the J gene TRBJ1-1; D gene unclear. The germline gives CDR1 SGHNT, CDR2 YYREEE (reference sequence). The V and J ends lost 2 bases and 2 bases respectively, with 10 bases between them. This CDR3 region has 14 residues. The CDR3 sequence is CASSFIQSNTEAFF. Written as DNA, the CDR3 is TGTGCCAGCAGCTTCATACAGTCCAACACTGAAGCTTTCTTT.

The gene calls are TRBV27 and TRBJ2-2; 14 bases are shared with TRBD2. The CDR3 covers 16 residues. The ends lost 5 bases at V and 6 bases at J; junction bases unmatched: 5. In germline, CDR1 is MNHEY, CDR2 SMNVEV (reference sequence). CDR3 residues: CASSPGLAGAAGELFF. CDR3 in DNA: TGTGCCAGCAGTCCGGGACTAGCGGGAGCGGCCGGGGAGCTGTTTTTT.

The J gene is TRBJ1-2, the V gene TRBV7-2; 9 positions match TRBD1. CDR1 SGHTA and CDR2 FQGNSA come from the germline V gene. V shed 5 bases and J 3 bases; nucleotides not matched to a gene: 7. The CDR3 consists of 15 residues. CDR3 nucleotides: TGTGCCAGCAGCCCGTGGACAGGGGAAGACTATGGCTACACCTTC. It codes for CASSPWTGEDYGYTF.

The chain carries TRBV29-1 and TRBJ2-7; 13 positions agree with TRBD2. With V trimmed by 4 bases and J by 4 bases, 10 bases remained unmatched. CDR1 SQVTM and CDR2 ANQGSEA come from the germline V gene. This CDR3 comprises 16 residues. The DNA for the CDR3 is TGCAGCGTTGGTCCCGGGACTAGCGGGACCCTTTACGAGCAGTACTTC. It translates to CSVGPGTSGTLYEQYF.

V usage is TRBV7-9 and J usage is TRBJ2-3, with 9 bases identical to TRBD2. Germline-derived CDR1 and CDR2 are SEHNR and FQNEAQ (reference sequence). V dropped 1 base and J dropped 1; count of bases not matched to a gene: 3. This CDR3 is built from 16 residues. The CDR3 coding sequence is TGTGCCAGCAGCTTAGGGACTAGCGTGGGCACAGATACGCAGTATTTT. Encoded protein: CASSLGTSVGTDTQYF.

The chain recombines TRBV6-6 with TRBJ2-7, with 11 positions matching TRBD1. V dropped 4 bases and J dropped 3; count of bases not matched to a gene: 8. CDR1 and CDR2 (germline): MNHNY, SVGAGI (reference sequence). The CDR3 covers 16 residues. DNA for the CDR3: TGTGCCAGCAGTTCGGGACAGGGGGACAACCGCTACGAGCAGTACTTC. It yields the protein CASSSGQGDNRYEQYF.

The chain carries TRBV5-8 and TRBJ1-2; no definite D call. V lost 1 base, J lost 2 bases, and 15 bases lay in between. Germline-derived CDR1 and CDR2 are SGHTS and YDEGEE. This CDR3 comprises 16 residues. Here the CDR3 DNA reads TGTGCCAGCAGCTTGATGAGTGGGGTTTCAAACTATGGCTACACCTTC. Translating it yields CASSLMSGVSNYGYTF.

Worth noting for this clone: This CDR3 is also generated by other DNA sequences in the sample. The chain recombines TRBV27 with TRBJ1-5; no clear D gene. The CDR3 consists of 14 residues. V was pared by 2 bases and J by 0 bases, with 5 bases between. Germline V gene data show CDR1 as MNHEY and CDR2 as SMNVEV (reference sequence). The CDR3 is CASSLSDSNQPQHF. CDR3 nucleotide sequence: TGTGCCAGCAGTTTAAGTGATAGCAATCAGCCCCAGCATTTT.

This clone was counted once. The chain joins TRBV12-5 to TRBJ2-4, with D maybe TRBD1 (5 bases). Germline assignment: CDR1 LGHNT and CDR2 FRNRAP. V was pared by 6 bases and J by 0 bases, with 18 bases between. The CDR3 contains 17 residues. In nucleotides, the CDR3 is TGTGCTAGTGGGTTCTTAGACAGACCTCTAGCCAAAAACATTCAGTACTTC. Its translation: CASGFLDRPLAKNIQYF.

This clone was counted a single time. V is TRBV5-6 and J is TRBJ1-5; D might be TRBD1 (6 bases). The V gene's germline CDR1 is SGHDT and CDR2 YYEEEE. Deletions cut 2 bases from V and 5 bases from J, with 17 bases between. This CDR3 spans 16 amino acids. The CDR3 spells CASSFGGGLSDQPQHF. The DNA of the CDR3 is TGTGCCAGCAGCTTTGGAGGGGGGTTAAGCGATCAGCCCCAGCATTTT.

This clone appeared a few times. The V gene is TRBV7-2, the J gene TRBJ1-5; D might be TRBD1 (5 bases). The germline V gene has CDR1 SGHTA and CDR2 FQGNSA. The CDR3 contains 15 residues. V lost 5 bases and J lost 6, with 17 bases in between. CDR3 amino acids: CASSPEMGRVQPQHF. In DNA, the CDR3 is TGTGCCAGCAGCCCCGAGATGGGGCGCGTTCAGCCCCAGCATTTT.

This clone was seen once. The rearrangement uses TRBV13 and TRBJ1-2, with TRBD1 identical over 7 bases. The CDR3 runs 13 residues. The trim removed 3 bases at V and 8 bases at J, leaving 6 bases unmatched. In germline, CDR1 is PRHDT, CDR2 FYEKMQ (reference sequence). The CDR3 is CASSFRDSRGYTF. The CDR3 bases are TGTGCCAGCAGCTTCAGGGACAGCAGGGGCTACACCTTC. The variable domain in full, with the rest retrieved from reference TRBV13 and TRBJ1-2, is AAGVIQSPRHLIKEKRETATLKCYPIPRHDTVYWYQQGPGQDPQFLISFYEKMQSDKGSIPDRFSAQQFSDYHSELNMSSLELGDSALYFCASSFRDSRGYTFGSGTRLTVV.

The chain carries TRBV18 and TRBJ2-5, with D possibly TRBD2 on 7 matching bases. The better agreement between TRBJ2-7 and the DNA end casts doubt on the J call. The CDR3 consists of 15 residues. In germline, CDR1 is KGHSH, CDR2 LQKENI. The CDR3 nucleotides are TGTGCCAGCTCACGCACTCCAAAGGGAGGGGGCGAGCAGTACTTC. It yields the protein CASSRTPKGGGEQYF.

The chain couples TRBV18 to TRBJ1-1, with a weak D call TRBD1 (5 bases). CDR3 length: 15 amino acids. The V end lost 6 bases, the J end lost 1 base, and 15 bases lay between the germline ends. In germline, CDR1 is KGHSH, CDR2 LQKENI. The CDR3 coding sequence is TGTGCCAGCTCCTCAAAGGAGACAGCGAACACTGAAGCTTTCTTT. It is translated as CASSSKETANTEAFF.

This clone appeared once. Here the CDR3 reads CASSLAVTVLSYEQYF. The CDR3, as DNA: TGTGCCAGCAGCTTAGCGGTCACAGTACTTTCCTACGAGCAGTACTTC. This chain links TRBV11-1 with TRBJ2-7, with no clear D. The CDR3 loop spans 16 amino acids. The V end was cut by 0 bases, the J end by 1 base, with 13 bases between. CDR1 and CDR2 (germline): SGHAT, FQDESV (reference sequence).

A note on this clone: The identical CDR3 is also encoded by other nucleotide sequences in the sample. J is TRBJ2-7 and V is TRBV13, with 7 positions matching TRBD1. The CDR3 runs 14 residues. V gave up 6 bases and J gave up 4 bases; unmatched junction bases: 9. Looked up from germline, CDR1 is PRHDT and CDR2 is FYEKMQ (reference sequence). The CDR3 bases are TGTGCCAGCAGTTCCGGGACAGCTTTATACGAGCAGTACTTC. Translating it yields CASSSGTALYEQYF.